What follows are 22 T cell receptor beta chains derived from one specimen sequenced in a study of response to subunit inactivated influenza vaccine. MiXCR was run by TCRdb on the RT-PCR reads, yielding one entry per CDR3 protein. The sample records about 500,000 distinct CDR3 sequences, roughly 7.9% being singletons. The starting material was PBMCs from blood, obtained about 24 months after vaccination. The receptors originated from a man between 50 and 75 years old who received an inactivated influenza vaccine.

This clonotype was recorded a few times. V is TRBV18 and J is TRBJ2-6; no clear D gene. Germline CDR1 reads KGHSH; CDR2 reads LQKENI. V was pared by 4 bases and J by 2 bases, with 12 bases between. The CDR3 extends over 16 amino acids. The CDR3 reads CASSLQGGTGANVLTF. CDR3 DNA: TGTGCCAGCTCACTCCAAGGTGGGACTGGGGCCAACGTCCTGACTTTC.

This clonotype was seen a handful of times. V gene TRBV18 combines with J gene TRBJ1-3; no reliable D call. V was cut by 2 bases and J by 0 bases, with 5 bases left in between. This CDR3 contains 14 residues. From germline, CDR1 is KGHSH and CDR2 LQKENI. The CDR3 sequence is CASSPNLSGNTIYF. As DNA, the CDR3 is TGTGCCAGCTCACCAAATCTCTCTGGAAACACCATATATTTT.

The chain recombines TRBV4-2 with TRBJ2-1; no reliable D call. V dropped 0 bases and J dropped 8 bases, with 14 bases sitting between them. From germline, CDR1 is LGHNA and CDR2 YNFKEQ. This CDR3 region has 15 residues. CDR3 coding DNA: TGTGCCAGCAGCCAAGATCCGTCGAGCGCCGATGAGCAGTTCTTC. Its translation is CASSQDPSSADEQFF.

The chain is built from TRBV20-1 and TRBJ2-3; TRBD1 or TRBD2 may be the D gene (5 bases each). V lost 0 bases and J 0 bases, leaving 19 bases between the germline ends. The CDR3 is 18 amino acids. Germline lookup yields CDR1 DFQATT and CDR2 SNEGSKA (reference sequence). CDR3: CSARDHWGSTTSTDTQYF. The DNA of the CDR3 is TGCAGTGCTAGAGATCATTGGGGGAGCACTACTAGCACAGATACGCAGTATTTT.

V gene TRBV3-1 combines with J gene TRBJ2-7; 7 positions match TRBD1. Germline loops: CDR1 LGHDT, CDR2 YNNKEL (reference sequence). This CDR3 has 16 residues. V was pared by 0 bases and J by 0 bases, with 5 bases of the junction left unmatched. The CDR3 DNA is TGTGCCAGCAGCCAAGACGCCGGGACAGCCTCCTACGAGCAGTACTTC. The encoded protein is CASSQDAGTASYEQYF.

This clonotype was observed a handful of times. The gene calls are TRBV3-1 and TRBJ1-2, with D uncertain. V was clipped by 0 bases and J by 4 bases, with 24 bases between them. Germline V gives CDR1 LGHDT, CDR2 YNNKEL (reference sequence). CDR3 length: 19 amino acids. Here the CDR3 DNA reads TGTGCCAGCAGCCAAGAGATCCTTCACAGTGAACGGATGATCTATGGCTACACCTTC. The encoded protein is CASSQEILHSERMIYGYTF.

In this sample, this clonotype turned up a few times. The chain uses TRBV6-2 or TRBV6-3 and TRBJ2-3; D not certain. The germline V and J ends were trimmed by 7 bases and 8 bases, with 10 bases remaining between them. The CDR3 runs 11 residues. Germline loops: CDR1 MNHEY, CDR2 SVGEGT. The CDR3 loop is CASNVDGTQYF. The CDR3 DNA reads as TGTGCCAGCAATGTAGACGGTACGCAGTATTTT.

The J gene is TRBJ2-1, the V gene TRBV4-3, with 13 bases lining up with TRBD2. Germline V lookup: CDR1 LGHNA, CDR2 YSLEER. CDR3 length: 15 amino acids. V lost 1 base to trimming and J lost 8 bases; unmatched junction nucleotides: 2. In DNA form, the CDR3 reads TGCGCCAGCAGCCAAGGGACTAGCGGGAGTGATGAGCAGTTCTTC. Translated, it gives CASSQGTSGSDEQFF.

This clonotype has at least ten counts. The V call is TRBV4-2, the J call TRBJ2-2, with D uncertain. Germline values: CDR1 LGHNA, CDR2 YNFKEQ. The CDR3 runs to 15 residues. Trimming stripped 0 bases from V and 5 bases from J, with 10 bases between. The CDR3 coding sequence is TGTGCCAGCAGCCAAGATCTCCGAGGAACCGGGGAGCTGTTTTTT. Translated, it gives CASSQDLRGTGELFF.

The chain links TRBV12-3 or TRBV12-4 to TRBJ1-1, with D perhaps matching TRBD1 (5 bases). V was pared by 6 bases and J by 10 bases, with 15 bases between. This CDR3 comprises 12 residues. The CDR3 protein is CASRQPGSPAFF. DNA for the CDR3: TGTGCCAGCAGACAACCAGGGTCTCCAGCTTTCTTT.

This clonotype has just a few counts. The chain combines TRBV20-1 with TRBJ1-2, with D hard to call. V gave up 6 bases and J gave up 0 bases, with 11 bases separating them. The germline V gene encodes CDR1 DFQATT and CDR2 SNEGSKA (reference sequence). CDR3 length equals 13 residues. CDR3 protein: CSARIPANYGYTF. The CDR3, as DNA: TGCAGTGCAAGGATCCCAGCTAACTATGGCTACACCTTC.

Of note for this clonotype: A much larger clone is a single base away; this may be a read error. The genes are TRBV5-5 and TRBJ2-3, with D tentatively TRBD1 or TRBD2 (5 bases each). Germline CDR1 is SGHKS and CDR2 is YYEKEE (reference sequence). The CDR3 length is 16 residues. CDR3 in DNA: TGTGCCAGCAGTCCCTACTCGACAGCTAGCACAAATACGCAGTATTTT. As protein: CASSPYSTASTNTQYF.

This clonotype was observed at least ten times. The V gene is TRBV6-5, the J gene TRBJ2-7, with D perhaps TRBD2 (6 bases). Germline lookup yields CDR1 MNHEY and CDR2 SVGAGI. The CDR3 length is 15 residues. V was shortened by 3 bases and J by 2 bases, with 14 bases between the two germline ends. In DNA, the CDR3 is TGTGCCAGCAGTTATACGACGGGAGTAGCCTACGAGCAGTACTTC. Translation: CASSYTTGVAYEQYF.

The rearrangement uses TRBV10-3 and TRBJ1-1; D gene uncertain. The V and J ends lost 4 bases and 0 bases respectively, with 6 bases between them. Germline CDR1 and CDR2: ENHRY and SYGVKD. This CDR3 has 13 residues. The CDR3: CAISAGVNTEAFF. DNA for the CDR3: TGTGCCATCAGTGCGGGCGTGAACACTGAAGCTTTCTTT.

The chain couples TRBV4-2 to TRBJ2-7, with 8 bases that match TRBD1. Looked up from germline, CDR1 is LGHNA and CDR2 is YNFKEQ. V lost 2 bases and J lost 3; bases outside the gene matches: 6. The CDR3 has 15 residues. The CDR3 coding sequence is TGTGCCAGCAGCCAATTGACAGGGGCGGGCTACGAGCAGTACTTC. Protein product: CASSQLTGAGYEQYF.

This clonotype was observed a few times. The CDR3 spells CSANRAAGAGTNEKLFF. The CDR3, as DNA: TGCAGTGCCAATAGAGCCGCGGGCGCTGGAACTAATGAAAAACTGTTTTTT. This sequence joins TRBV20-1 and TRBJ1-4; unclear D gene. Trimming removed 6 bases from V and 1 base from J, with 21 bases in between. Per germline, CDR1 DFQATT and CDR2 SNEGSKA (reference sequence). The CDR3 is 17 amino acids.

In this sample, this clonotype turned up a few times. The CDR3 protein is CSVIDRNYNEQFF. CDR3 in DNA: TGCAGCGTCATAGACAGAAACTACAATGAGCAGTTCTTC. V gene TRBV29-1 combines with J gene TRBJ2-1; perhaps TRBD1 as D (5 bases). Germline V gene data show CDR1 as SQVTM and CDR2 as ANQGSEA. CDR3 size: 13 residues. V lost 6 bases and J lost 3, with 12 bases in between.

This clonotype was picked up many times. This rearrangement joins TRBV2 to TRBJ2-7, with 7 bases matching TRBD1. The CDR3 totals 15 residues. Germline V gene data show CDR1 as SNHLY and CDR2 as FYNNEI. The V gene end was trimmed by 3 bases and the J gene end by 2 bases; junction bases not matched to a gene: 7. The CDR3 is CASSEGQTKTYEQYF. CDR3 coding DNA: TGTGCCAGCAGTGAGGGACAGACTAAGACCTACGAGCAGTACTTC.

The chain has TRBV12-3 or TRBV12-4 and TRBJ2-1; D is uncertain. The CDR3 extends over 16 amino acids. V was cut by 5 bases and J by 0 bases, with 14 bases left in between. The CDR3 region has the DNA TGTGCCAGCAGTCCCCTCTTGTTACCCTCCTACAATGAGCAGTTCTTC. It specifies CASSPLLLPSYNEQFF.

This clonotype was observed many times. The chain recombines TRBV20-1 with TRBJ2-7; possibly TRBD2 for D (5 bases). This CDR3 region has 13 residues. Deletions cut 3 bases from V and 7 bases from J, with 16 bases between. The germline V gene has CDR1 DFQATT and CDR2 SNEGSKA (reference sequence). CDR3 nucleotides: TGCAGTGCTAGGCAGCAGTCAAGAGGGGAGCAGTACTTC. This translates into CSARQQSRGEQYF.

This clonotype was seen ten or more times. The chain recombines TRBV12-3 or TRBV12-4 with TRBJ2-2, with D hard to call. V lost 3 bases, J lost 5 bases, and 7 bases lay in between. The CDR3 runs 13 residues. As DNA, the CDR3 is TGTGCCAGCAGTTTCGCGGTGACCGGGGAGCTGTTTTTT. Its protein is CASSFAVTGELFF.

The chain recombines TRBV9 with TRBJ2-2; 8 bases are a match to TRBD2. Germline V lookup: CDR1 SGDLS, CDR2 YYNGEE. This CDR3 comprises 15 residues. V was clipped by 3 bases and J by 6 bases; unmatched bases: 7. CDR3 in DNA: TGTGCCAGCAGCGCCGGTAGCGGGGTAGCCGGGGAGCTGTTTTTT. It translates to CASSAGSGVAGELFF.